Listed here are 22 T cell receptor beta chains from one sample, sequenced in a study of pediatric ulcerative colitis. Clones were read by immunoSEQ multiplex PCR, and TCRdb kept only the in-frame ones, dropping some. This table holds fewer than 40,000 clones, almost 85% found once. Sequencing used blood. Source of these receptors: a boy between 10 and 17 years old with severe ulcerative colitis.

CDR3: CATSSYSGGLGYTF. Written as DNA, the CDR3 is TGTGCCACCAGCAGCTACTCGGGGGGGCTCGGCTACACCTTC. This chain connects TRBV15 to TRBJ1-2; D may be TRBD1 (6 bases). This CDR3 contains 14 residues. Trimming shortened V by 3 bases and J by 8 bases, and 16 bases separated the two germline ends. From germline, CDR1 is LNHNV and CDR2 YYDKDF (reference sequence).

The chain combines TRBV10-3 with TRBJ1-3; D gene unclear. From germline, CDR1 is ENHRY and CDR2 SYGVKD. The germline V and J ends were trimmed by 3 bases and 0 bases, with 9 bases remaining between them. The CDR3 loop spans 15 amino acids. The CDR3 coding sequence is TGTGCCATCAGTGATCCGACGGTCTCTGGAAACACCATATATTTT. Translated, it gives CAISDPTVSGNTIYF.

This chain joins TRBV29-1 and TRBJ1-4, with TRBD1 matching over 7 bases. The germline V gene has CDR1 SQVTM and CDR2 ANQGSEA. With 6 bases clipped from V and 7 bases from J, the junction kept 5 bases outside the gene matches. The CDR3 sequence is 12 residues long. Here the CDR3 DNA reads TGCAGCGTCAGGGGGGTCGGTGAAAAACTGTTTTTT. Residues: CSVRGVGEKLFF.

V and J are TRBV18 and TRBJ1-1, with 12 positions matching TRBD1. CDR3 size: 19 residues. Germline V CDR1 and CDR2: KGHSH, LQKENI. Trimming cost V 2 bases and J 5 bases; bases outside gene matches: 15. The CDR3 region has the DNA TGTGCCAGCTCACCATATGTCGTTGAGGGACAGGGGGCTGGAACTGAAGCTTTCTTT. Translating gives CASSPYVVEGQGAGTEAFF.

This clone was recorded only once. The chain couples TRBV18 to TRBJ1-1, with TRBD1 matching 10 bases. Germline loops: CDR1 KGHSH, CDR2 LQKENI. V lost 3 bases, J lost 1 base, and 2 bases stayed unmatched. The CDR3 is 15 amino acids. The CDR3 loop is CASSPGTGANTEAFF. The CDR3 DNA reads as TGTGCCAGCTCACCCGGGACAGGGGCGAACACTGAAGCTTTCTTT.

This clone was seen only a few times. This chain uses TRBV5-4 with TRBJ1-2, with 9 bases aligning to TRBD1. V lost 4 bases, J lost 1 base, and 2 bases stayed unmatched. This CDR3 region has 14 residues. Germline values: CDR1 SGHNT, CDR2 YYREEE (reference sequence). The CDR3 coding sequence is TGTGCCAGCAGCGCGGGACAGGGTAACTATGGCTACACCTTC. This translates into CASSAGQGNYGYTF.

The genes are TRBV4-1 and TRBJ2-1; TRBD1 aligns across 10 bases. Germline V gene data show CDR1 as MGHRA and CDR2 as YSYEKL. The V segment lost 3 bases and the J segment 7 bases; nucleotides outside the gene matches: 6. The CDR3 is 15 amino acids. The CDR3 loop reads CASSQTGGLGNEQFF. In DNA form, the CDR3 reads TGCGCCAGCAGCCAGACAGGGGGCCTTGGAAATGAGCAGTTCTTC.

The chain links TRBV6-1 to TRBJ1-5; maybe TRBD1 (5 bases). Germline CDR1 MNHNS, CDR2 SASEGT. This CDR3 region has 18 residues. The germline V and J ends were trimmed by 2 bases and 4 bases, with 21 bases remaining between them. CDR3 DNA sequence: TGTGCCAGCAGTGAAACGATCGTAGGGACTCGGGGAAATCAGCCCCAGCATTTT. It yields the protein CASSETIVGTRGNQPQHF.

V is TRBV10-2 and J is TRBJ2-2, with 8 bases identical to TRBD1. The CDR3 is made up of 17 amino acids. In germline, CDR1 is WSHSY, CDR2 SAAADI. V gave up 6 bases and J gave up 1 base; unmatched junction bases: 10. CDR3 in DNA: TGCGCCAGCAGAGAGCCGGGACAGGAGAAGAACACCGGGGAGCTGTTTTTT. This encodes CASREPGQEKNTGELFF.

The chain is built from TRBV6-6 and TRBJ2-1, with 9 bases aligning to TRBD2. The CDR3 consists of 15 residues. Germline CDR1 is MNHNY and CDR2 is SVGAGI (reference sequence). The J segment lost 6 bases and the V segment lost 5 bases, leaving 8 bases of the junction unmatched. For the CDR3, the DNA is TGTGCCAGCAGTCCTCTAGCGGGGCTGCCCAATGAGCAGTTCTTC. Translating gives CASSPLAGLPNEQFF.

This chain links TRBV7-2 with TRBJ2-1, with D perhaps assigned TRBD1 or TRBD2 (5 bases each). CDR3 length: 15 amino acids. Trimming took 5 bases from V and 4 from J, leaving 15 bases between them. Germline CDR1 is SGHTA and CDR2 is FQGNSA. The CDR3, as DNA: TGTGCCAGCAGCCGGGGTGGGACCCTGTACAATGAGCAGTTCTTC. Protein: CASSRGGTLYNEQFF. The full variable domain, its missing parts supplied by reference TRBV7-2 and TRBJ2-1, is GAGVSQSPSNKVTEKGKDVELRCDPISGHTALYWYRQSLGQGLEFLIYFQGNSAPDKSGLPSDRFSAERTGGSVSTLTIQRTQQEDSAVYLCASSRGGTLYNEQFFGPGTRLTVL.

The chain recombines TRBV23-1 with TRBJ2-1; D not certain. TRBV23-1 is flagged as an ORF with uncertain function. CDR3 length: 13 residues. Deletions cut 2 bases from V and 8 bases from J, with 10 bases between. The CDR3 loop reads CASSQGPAHEQFF. The CDR3 nucleotides read TGCGCCAGCAGTCAAGGACCTGCCCATGAGCAGTTCTTC.

This clone was seen once. The V gene is TRBV7-2, the J gene TRBJ2-3; 12 nucleotides align to TRBD2. Germline loops: CDR1 SGHTA, CDR2 FQGNSA. The CDR3 runs 16 residues. V dropped 3 bases and J dropped 0; count of bases not matched to a gene: 1. CDR3 nucleotide sequence: TGTGCCAGCAGCTTCGGACTAGCGGGGAGCACAGATACGCAGTATTTT. Its translation is CASSFGLAGSTDTQYF.

This chain uses TRBV5-4 with TRBJ2-5; 8 nucleotides line up with TRBD2. This CDR3 comprises 13 residues. V was pared by 6 bases and J by 5 bases, with 6 bases of the junction left unmatched. Germline V CDR1 and CDR2: SGHNT, YYREEE (reference sequence). CDR3 protein: CASTRGGKETQYF. Written as DNA, the CDR3 is TGTGCCAGCACCCGGGGGGGTAAGGAGACCCAGTACTTC.

The chain joins TRBV7-2 to TRBJ2-2; D is possibly TRBD1 (5 bases). This CDR3 comprises 16 residues. V shed 1 base and J shed 4 bases, with 13 bases lying between them. From germline, CDR1 is SGHTA and CDR2 FQGNSA. In nucleotides, the CDR3 is TGTGCCAGCAGCTTAGGGATAGGGGCGGTCACCGGGGAGCTGTTTTTT. It translates to CASSLGIGAVTGELFF.

This clone showed up just once. The genes are TRBV4-2 and TRBJ2-3, with 8 positions matching TRBD1. Germline V gene data show CDR1 as LGHNA and CDR2 as YNFKEQ. This CDR3 region has 16 residues. The J segment lost 3 bases and the V segment lost 4 bases, leaving 9 bases of the junction unmatched. The CDR3 bases are TGTGCCAGCAGCCGGGGCCAGGGGGCCCGGACAGATACGCAGTATTTT. Translation: CASSRGQGARTDTQYF.

The CDR3 region is CASSLRTSGGPTYEQYF. DNA of the CDR3: TGTGCCAGCAGCTTACGGACTAGCGGGGGGCCCACCTACGAGCAGTACTTC. The rearrangement uses TRBV11-2 and TRBJ2-7; 14 bases are a match to TRBD2. The CDR3 totals 17 residues. The V segment lost 2 bases and the J segment 2 bases; nucleotides outside the gene matches: 5. CDR1 and CDR2 (germline): SGHAT, FQNNGV.

In its sample, this clone was seen once. The CDR3 DNA reads TGTGCCAGCAGGGAGGGGAGCTCCTACAATGAGCAGTTCTTC. Translating it yields CASREGSSYNEQFF. The V gene is TRBV2, the J gene TRBJ2-1, with D tentatively TRBD2 (6 bases). The germline V and J ends were trimmed by 6 bases and 0 bases, with 9 bases remaining between them. Germline CDR1 reads SNHLY; CDR2 reads FYNNEI. This CDR3 spans 14 amino acids.

CDR3 in amino acids: CASSLNGAGYTF. CDR3 nucleotide sequence: TGTGCCAGCAGCTTAAACGGGGCTGGCTACACCTTC. The V call is TRBV7-9, the J call TRBJ1-2, with a tentative D call TRBD1 (5 bases). Trimming cost V 2 bases and J 7 bases, with 8 bases left between them. Germline CDR1 SEHNR, CDR2 FQNEAQ (reference sequence). The CDR3 runs 12 residues.

The V and J genes are TRBV7-3 and TRBJ2-2; 8 nucleotides line up with TRBD2. Germline CDR1 reads SGHTA; CDR2 reads FQGTGA. V shed 3 bases and J 6 bases; nucleotides not matched to a gene: 6. The CDR3 covers 15 residues. CDR3 protein: CASSFGGGPSGELFF. In DNA form, the CDR3 reads TGTGCCAGCAGCTTCGGCGGGGGGCCTTCCGGGGAGCTGTTTTTT.

In its sample, this clone was seen once. The chain carries TRBV5-1 and TRBJ1-6, with 10 bases that match TRBD1. CDR1 is SGHRS, CDR2 YFSETQ, per germline. V dropped 2 bases and J dropped 7; count of bases not matched to a gene: 6. The CDR3 runs 16 residues. The CDR3 DNA is TGCGCCAGCAGCTTAAGACAGGGGGCTCAAAATTCACCCCTCCACTTT. Translated: CASSLRQGAQNSPLHF.

In nucleotides, the CDR3 is TGCGCCAGCAGCCGACAAAGGACAGAGTACTACGAGCAGTACTTC. This encodes CASSRQRTEYYEQYF. The chain links TRBV5-1 to TRBJ2-5; D may be TRBD1 (6 bases). The DNA end favors TRBJ2-7, so the J call may be wrong. The V gene's germline CDR1 is SGHRS and CDR2 YFSETQ. The CDR3 has 15 residues.